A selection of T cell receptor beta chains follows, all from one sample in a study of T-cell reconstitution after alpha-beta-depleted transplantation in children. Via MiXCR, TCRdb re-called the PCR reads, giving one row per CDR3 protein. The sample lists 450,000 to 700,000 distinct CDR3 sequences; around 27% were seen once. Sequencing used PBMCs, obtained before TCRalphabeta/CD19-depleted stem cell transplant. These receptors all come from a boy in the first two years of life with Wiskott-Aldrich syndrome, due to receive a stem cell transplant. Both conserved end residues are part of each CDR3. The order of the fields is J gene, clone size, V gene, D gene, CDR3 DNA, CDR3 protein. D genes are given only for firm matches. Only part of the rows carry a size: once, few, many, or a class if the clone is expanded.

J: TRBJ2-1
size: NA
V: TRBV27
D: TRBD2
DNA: TGTGCCAGCCTCGCCTGGGGGGGAAGCCAGCAGTTCTTC
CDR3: CASLAWGGSQQFF

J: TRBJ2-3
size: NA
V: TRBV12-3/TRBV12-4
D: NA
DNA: TGTGCCAGCAGTTTAGGGGCTAAAGATACGCAGTATTTT
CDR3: CASSLGAKDTQYF

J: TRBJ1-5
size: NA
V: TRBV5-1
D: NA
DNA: TGCGCCAGCAGCACCGGGCCGGAAGGGCAGCCCCAGCATTTT
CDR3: CASSTGPEGQPQHF

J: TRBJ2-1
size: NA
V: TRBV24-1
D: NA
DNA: TGTGCCACCAGTGCTTCTTTTGGGCAGGGAAGTTTCGACAATGAGCAGTTCTTC
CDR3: CATSASFGQGSFDNEQFF

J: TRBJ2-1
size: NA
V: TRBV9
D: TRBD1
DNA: TGTGCCAGCAGCCAGACGGACAGGCCCTACAATGAGCAGTTCTTC
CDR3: CASSQTDRPYNEQFF

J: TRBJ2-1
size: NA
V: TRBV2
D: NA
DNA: TGTGCCAGCAGGGTAGGGGCTAGGAGTTTGAATGAGCAGTTCTTC
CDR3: CASRVGARSLNEQFF

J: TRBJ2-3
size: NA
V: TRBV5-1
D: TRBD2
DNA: TGCGCCAGCAGCTTGCCCTCTAGCGGGAGCACAGATACGCAGTATTTT
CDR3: CASSLPSSGSTDTQYF

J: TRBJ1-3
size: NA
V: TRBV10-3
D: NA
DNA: TGTGCCATCAGTCTTACACCATTCTCTGGAAACACCATATATTTT
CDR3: CAISLTPFSGNTIYF

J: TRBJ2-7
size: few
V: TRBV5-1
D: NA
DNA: TGCGCCAGCAGCTTGGGGGGGCTCAACGAGCAGTACTTC
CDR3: CASSLGGLNEQYF

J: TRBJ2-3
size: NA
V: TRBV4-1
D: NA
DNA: TGCGCCAGCAGGGCAGCCCCTACCGTAAATACGCAGTATTTT
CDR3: CASRAAPTVNTQYF